This T cell receptor (beta chain) stems from a study of cytomegalovirus exposure and HLA in healthy donors. The PCR made use of 60 Vbeta and 13 Jbeta primers. The table came from immunoSEQ multiplex PCR; TCRdb's copy has only in-frame clones and leaves some out. This table has about 99,000 clones, around 66% appearing once. The CDR3 is 16 amino acids. The germline V and J ends were trimmed by 9 bases and 2 bases, with 19 bases remaining between them. Germline CDR1 is WSHSY and CDR2 is SAAADI. The receptor's source is a woman between 50 and 59 years old in good health and CMV-seronegative. The sequenced sample consisted of PBMCs. The rearrangement links TRBV10-2 to TRBJ2-2, with a weak D call TRBD2 (6 bases). As DNA, the CDR3 is TGCGCCAGTCTTAATCTCGGGACTCCTAACACCGGGGAGCTGTTTTTT. It specifies CASLNLGTPNTGELFF.